These T cell receptor beta chains were read from a single sample in a study of blood T cell repertoires in COVID-19. Sequencing used immunoSEQ multiplex PCR; TCRdb keeps in-frame clones, though not all of them. The table shows 250,000 to 300,000 clones, with around 80% occurring only once. The sample was PBMCs or T cells enriched from blood (not recorded which). Receptor source: a man aged 25 to 40 with acute COVID-19. The CDR3 runs from the conserved cysteine through the conserved F or W. D genes are given only for firm matches. Clone size, where shown, is once, few, many, or a class for clones that have expanded.

abundance	v_gene	d_gene	j_gene	CDR3nt	CDR3aa
-	TRBV4-2	-	TRBJ1-1	TGTGCCAGCAGCCATGCCGGGACATGGAGCACTGAAGCTTTCTTT	CASSHAGTWSTEAFF
-	TRBV7-2	TRBD1	TRBJ2-3	TGTGCCAGCAGCGAACGGGGACAGGGAGTGCAGTATTTT	CASSERGQGVQYF
-	TRBV2	TRBD1	TRBJ1-4	TGTGCCAGCAGGGACAGGTTTAATGAAAAACTGTTTTTT	CASRDRFNEKLFF
-	TRBV3-1/TRBV3-2	-	TRBJ2-2	TGTGCCAGCAGACATCATACCGGGGAGCTGTTTTTT	CASRHHTGELFF
-	TRBV3-1/TRBV3-2	TRBD1	TRBJ1-1	TGTGCCAGCAGCCGACAGGGTCTCGAAGCTTTCTTT	CASSRQGLEAFF
-	TRBV2	TRBD1	TRBJ1-5	TGTGCCAGCAGTACAGGACAGGGGAGTCAGCCCCAGCATTTT	CASSTGQGSQPQHF
few	TRBV3-1/TRBV3-2	-	TRBJ1-1	TGTGCCAGCAGCCAACAGGGGTCGGCTTTCTTT	CASSQQGSAFF
-	TRBV19	-	TRBJ2-3	TGTGCCAGTACCCTCGGGAGCGCCTCAGATACGCAGTATTTT	CASTLGSASDTQYF
-	TRBV5-8	-	TRBJ1-6	TGTGCCAGCAGCTTGGGCCTCGCCGGGGGACCCCTCCACTTT	CASSLGLAGGPLHF
once	TRBV27	-	TRBJ2-1	TGTGCCTGGGAGCGGAGGAGATACAATGAGCAGTTCTTC	CAWERRRYNEQFF
-	TRBV11-2	-	TRBJ1-1	TGTGCCAGCAGCTTGGCGGGGCAAATGAACACTGAAGCTTTCTTT	CASSLAGQMNTEAFF
few	TRBV19	-	TRBJ2-1	TGTGCCAGTAGTTCCCAGGGAAACCACTACAATGAGCAGTTCTTC	CASSSQGNHYNEQFF
few	TRBV2	TRBD1	TRBJ1-4	TGTGCCAGCAGGAGGGGGACAGGGGCCCGCGGGACTAATGAAAAACTGTTTTTT	CASRRGTGARGTNEKLFF
-	TRBV28	-	TRBJ2-2	TGTGCCAGCAGCCAAAGTAAGGGGCCGAACACCGGGGAGCTGTTTTTT	CASSQSKGPNTGELFF
-	TRBV19	TRBD2	TRBJ2-2	TGTGCCAGTCATGCGGGGGGGCCGACCGGGGAGCTGTTTTTT	CASHAGGPTGELFF
-	TRBV6-4	TRBD2	TRBJ2-3	TGTGCCAGCAGTGGTAGCGGGGGGGCCTCAGATACGCAGTATTTT	CASSGSGGASDTQYF
-	TRBV11-2	TRBD2	TRBJ2-1	TGTGCCAGCAGCTCCGAAGAGCGGGACCCCTACAATGAGCAGTTCTTC	CASSSEERDPYNEQFF
-	TRBV27	TRBD1	TRBJ1-1	TGTGCCAGCAGTCCCTGGGACAGCCGACGGACTGAAGCTTTCTTT	CASSPWDSRRTEAFF
-	TRBV3-1/TRBV3-2	TRBD1	TRBJ2-1	TGTGCCAGCAGCCAAAGAAAGACAGGGAACGATGAGCAGTTCTTC	CASSQRKTGNDEQFF
-	TRBV4-1	-	TRBJ1-1	TGCGCCAGCAGCCAAGCAGGGGCCGGTCCTGCTGGCTTT	CASSQAGAGPAGF
-	TRBV25-1	-	TRBJ2-3	TGTGCCAGCAGTCTGTCCGTTGCTTGGCCGACAGATACGCAGTATTTT	CASSLSVAWPTDTQYF
once	TRBV7-2	TRBD1	TRBJ1-1	TGTGCCAGCAGCTTAGGGGGACAGTTGAACACTGAAGCTTTCTTT	CASSLGGQLNTEAFF
-	TRBV19	TRBD1	TRBJ1-2	TGTGCCAGTAGTATCCATCTACGACAGGGTCGGGGTAACTATGGCTACACCTTC	CASSIHLRQGRGNYGYTF
-	TRBV28	-	TRBJ1-5	TGTGCCAGCAGTTTAAGCCCTAATCAGCCCCAGCATTTT	CASSLSPNQPQHF
-	TRBV6-5	-	TRBJ1-1	TGTGCCAGCAGAGTGACACTCATGAACACTGAAGCTTTCTTT	CASRVTLMNTEAFF
-	TRBV5-1	TRBD1	TRBJ2-2	TGTGCCAGCAGCTTGGGGCAGCTGGGGACAGGCCGATACGGGGAGCTGTTTTTT	CASSLGQLGTGRYGELFF
-	TRBV5-4	TRBD1	TRBJ2-1	TGTGCCAGCCAGGGGGCGAATGAGCAGTTCTTC	CASQGANEQFF
few	TRBV2	TRBD2	TRBJ2-1	TGTGCCAGCAGTGACTGGGCGGGGGGCTACAATGAGCAGTTCTTC	CASSDWAGGYNEQFF
few	TRBV3-1/TRBV3-2	-	TRBJ1-4	TGTGCCAGCAGCCAAAACTCAGGAGAAAAACTGTTTTTT	CASSQNSGEKLFF
-	TRBV7-2	TRBD1	TRBJ1-2	TGTGCCAGCAGCGGTGGGGGACAGAGCCGATATGGCTACACCTTC	CASSGGGQSRYGYTF
-	TRBV11-1	-	TRBJ2-3	TGTGCCAGCAGCCCAGAACCCCCAGATACGCAGTATTTT	CASSPEPPDTQYF
-	TRBV27	-	TRBJ2-1	TGTGCCAGCAGTTTAACACCCCATGAGCAGTTCTTC	CASSLTPHEQFF
-	TRBV7-9	TRBD2	TRBJ2-2	TGTGCCAGCAGCGCCGGGACTAGGACCGGGGAGCTGTTTTTT	CASSAGTRTGELFF